In this sample, the clone carrying this TCR beta chain turned up many times. Its target is not known. This sample was included in a study of identical twins. Overall study findings and caveats: One should note that invariant MAIT and iNKT cells could partly confound zero-insertion analyses. Alpha sequences that were out-of-frame and twin-shared showed an excess of low generation probability.

cDNA carried unique molecular identifiers, and a universal primer site was added by template switching. TCRdb used MiXCR to reprocess the 5' RACE reads, holding one entry per CDR3 protein. Of some 600,000 distinct CDR3 sequences listed, roughly 7.2% are singletons. Germline V gives CDR1 LGHDT, CDR2 YNNKEL (reference sequence). The V and J ends lost 7 bases and 2 bases, in that order; junction bases with no gene match: 4. This CDR3 spans 14 amino acids. These data were also filed under a second study, of yellow fever vaccine responses in identical twins. In that study: In identical twins, vaccine T cell responses appeared partly shared and partly individual.

The sequenced material came from PBMCs. The receptor comes from a woman under 30 in good health. The chain employs TRBV3-1 and TRBJ2-7, with 11 bases fitting TRBD2. The CDR3 protein is CASTKTSGTYEQYF. The CDR3 DNA sequence: TGTGCCAGCACCAAGACTAGCGGGACCTACGAGCAGTACTTC.